The sequence of this TCR beta chain was determined in a study of blood T cell repertoires in COVID-19 (dated by TCRdb to the early 2020s). About the investigation overall: Samples from collaborators originated in the United States, Italy and Spain and spanned both the acute and convalescent phases of COVID-19. A de-identified subject ID, COVID-19 status, age in years and sex were almost always included in the sample metadata. A freely available public database, intended as a resource for researchers studying the immune response to SARS-CoV-2, is where the repertoires were released. Subjects who had been exposed to COVID-19, were actively infected with it, or had recovered from it provided the deeply sampled blood TCRbeta repertoires that made up the dataset. Where available, HLA class I and class II types were taken from metadata supplied by the sample provider and were not determined by assay-based typing. The prospective study material was composed of cDNA or gDNA derived from T cells, B-cell-depleted T cells, or PBMCs. Samples were obtained from the ongoing ImmuneRACE study (first 160 participants) and from over 1,000 subjects provided by 6 global collaborators. What the study reported, not specific to this receptor: How much clinical and demographic metadata was included differed by source and by participant, and the metadata was provided uncurated.

The CDR1 and CDR2 encoded by the germline V gene are MGHRA and YSYEKL. The V end loses 4 bases and the J end loses 4 bases, and a stretch of 14 bases separates them. The CDR3 starts with the cysteine, ends with the phenylalanine, and has 15 residues. Here the CDR3 DNA is all that survives: 45 bases in frame from base 1. In regard to this clone: No cognate antigen has been identified for it. The input lacks base qualities; no much larger clone sits a single base away.

Each collaborating institution followed its own protocols to collect whole blood in K2EDTA tubes. For TCRbeta analysis, collaborator samples were shipped as frozen whole blood, as isolated PBMCs, or as DNA extracted from either sample type. TCRbeta CDR3 regions were amplified from genomic DNA using the immunoSEQ Assay, a bias-controlled multiplex PCR. For the original study's pipeline: Within the assay, amplification of reference gene primers was used to estimate how many nucleated cells each sample contained. Sequence reads were collapsed and filtered to measure the absolute abundance of every unique TCRbeta CDR3 rearrangement. For each sample, productive Simpson clonality was calculated as the square root of Simpson's diversity index over productive rearrangements. This is the immuneACCESS table as TCRdb keeps it, with only in-frame sequences that have V and J called. A part of the clones is gone; compared with another copy, unresolved V genes explain less than half, and the rest is unexplained. The D gene and trimming were derived from the DNA, and the V and J assignments and clone size from that table. This sample lists 200,000 or so clones; 85% to 90% were detected once. The ten largest clones add up to roughly 4.1% of the sample.

The source material was peripheral blood. The chain is encoded by TRBV4-1 joined to TRBJ1-5, with the D gene too uncertain to name. This sequence was found in a man aged 45-65 years with acute or convalescent COVID-19. The CDR3 protein sequence reads: CASSPQRGMNQPQHF. The DNA is as follows: TGCGCCAGCAGCCCCCAAAGAGGGATGAATCAGCCCCAGCATTTT.